These T cell receptor beta chains were read from a single sample in a study of cytomegalovirus exposure and HLA in healthy donors. Assay used: immunoSEQ multiplex PCR; TCRdb lists only in-frame clones, some missing. This table has some 140,000 clones, 80% to 90% appearing once. Sequenced input: PBMCs. The receptors stem from a woman in her thirties in good health and CMV-seropositive. The CDR3 runs from the conserved cysteine through the conserved F or W. D genes are given only for firm matches. A clone size is listed for some rows: how often the clone was seen (once, few, many), or a class if it is expanded.

d_call	v_call	clone_size	j_call	cdr3_nt	cdr3_aa
.	TRBV2	.	TRBJ1-5	TGTGCCAGCAGTCTTGAGGGGGGGGATCAGCCCCAGCATTTT	CASSLEGGDQPQHF
.	TRBV27	.	TRBJ2-6	TGTGCCAGCAGTTTGTATCCGGGGAGGCTCTCTGGGGCCAACGTCCTGACTTTC	CASSLYPGRLSGANVLTF
.	TRBV5-1	.	TRBJ2-7	TGCGCCAGCAGTTCGACACCTTCCGAGCAGTACTTC	CASSSTPSEQYF
.	TRBV29-1	.	TRBJ1-1	TGCAGCGTTGAATCCGGGGTGACTGAAGCTTTCTTT	CSVESGVTEAFF
TRBD1	TRBV2	.	TRBJ2-5	TGTGCCAGCAGTCAAAATCCGGGACAGCAAGAGACCCAGTACTTC	CASSQNPGQQETQYF
.	TRBV21-1	.	TRBJ1-2	TGTGCCAGCAGCCGCAGACACGGGGGTGTCTATGGCTACACCTTC	CASSRRHGGVYGYTF
TRBD1	TRBV28	.	TRBJ2-3	TGTGCCAGCAGACCCGGGACAGGGGCCACAGATACGCAGTATTTT	CASRPGTGATDTQYF
.	TRBV10-3	.	TRBJ2-2	TGTGCCATCAGTGAGTCATGGGGGCCAAAAGTTGCCGGGGAGCTGTTTTTT	CAISESWGPKVAGELFF
.	TRBV19	.	TRBJ2-2	TGTGCCAGTAGTTCCCAGGTGAACACCGGGGAGCTGTTTTTT	CASSSQVNTGELFF
TRBD2	TRBV11-2	.	TRBJ2-5	TGTGCCAGCAGCTTAACCACGGGGAGGGTGGAAGAGACCCAGTACTTC	CASSLTTGRVEETQYF
TRBD2	TRBV27	.	TRBJ2-1	TGTGCCAGCAGACGGGGGCGGGGGGCCTACAATGAGCAGTTCTTC	CASRRGRGAYNEQFF
TRBD1	TRBV11-2	.	TRBJ1-1	TGTGCCAGCAGCTTCAGGGGGCTGGGGCCCACTGAAGCTTTCTTT	CASSFRGLGPTEAFF
.	TRBV5-6	.	TRBJ1-5	TGTGCCAGCAGTCGACAACGGACATATAGCAATCAGCCCCAGCATTTT	CASSRQRTYSNQPQHF
TRBD2	TRBV19	.	TRBJ2-1	TGTGCCAGTAGTATAGGACTAGCGGGATCCTACAATGAGCAGTTCTTC	CASSIGLAGSYNEQFF
TRBD2	TRBV6-4	.	TRBJ2-1	TGTGCCAGCAGTGACCTAGCGGGAGTGGCCTACAATGAGCAGTTCTTC	CASSDLAGVAYNEQFF
TRBD2	TRBV19	.	TRBJ2-7	TGTGCCAGTAGTCCCACTAGCGGGAGCCACGAGCAGTACTTC	CASSPTSGSHEQYF
TRBD2	TRBV10-1	.	TRBJ2-3	TGCGCCAGCAGTGATATTCTAGCGGGGGAAGATACGCAGTATTTT	CASSDILAGEDTQYF
.	TRBV5-1	.	TRBJ2-6	TGCGCCAGCAGCTTGGATCTCTCTGGGGCCAACGTCCTGACTTTC	CASSLDLSGANVLTF
.	TRBV28	.	TRBJ2-7	TGTGCCAGCAGATACAGGGATAGCTACGAGCAGTACTTC	CASRYRDSYEQYF
TRBD1	TRBV10-3	.	TRBJ1-2	TGTGCCATCAGTGATGGACAGGGGGGTAACTATGGCTACACCTTC	CAISDGQGGNYGYTF
TRBD1	TRBV7-2	.	TRBJ2-7	TGTGCCAGCAGCTCGGACAGGGGGCCTAACTACGAGCAGTACTTC	CASSSDRGPNYEQYF
.	TRBV13	few	TRBJ1-4	TGTGCCAGCAGCTTAGGCCGGGATGAAAAACTGTTTTTT	CASSLGRDEKLFF
.	TRBV28	.	TRBJ2-5	TGTGCCAGCAGTTTTCGGGGAGAAGGAGAGACCCAGTACTTC	CASSFRGEGETQYF
.	TRBV7-9	.	TRBJ1-4	TGTGCCAGCAGCTTAGGAGGGGGACGGGAAAAACTGTTTTTT	CASSLGGGREKLFF
TRBD2	TRBV11-2	.	TRBJ2-1	TGTGCCAGCAGCTCCTCCACTAGCGGGGGGAATGAGCAGTTCTTC	CASSSSTSGGNEQFF
TRBD1	TRBV6-6	few	TRBJ1-2	TGTGCCAGCAGTCTGGACAGGGTTGGTGGCTACACCTTC	CASSLDRVGGYTF
.	TRBV15	.	TRBJ2-1	TGTGCCACCAGGCCCCCCCGAGGGCACCCGGGTGAGCAGTTCTTC	CATRPPRGHPGEQFF
TRBD1	TRBV19	.	TRBJ1-1	TGTGCCAGCAGACAGGGATACACTGAAGCTTTCTTT	CASRQGYTEAFF
TRBD1	TRBV15	once	TRBJ2-1	TGTGCCACCAGCGAAAGGGACAGTGACAGGTATGAGCAGTTCTTC	CATSERDSDRYEQFF
.	TRBV2	.	TRBJ1-1	TGTGCCAGGCGCCTTGGACGGGGAGGGACTGAAGCTTTCTTT	CARRLGRGGTEAFF
.	TRBV7-6	.	TRBJ1-5	TGTGCCAGCAGCTTATCCCAGGGAGGCCAGCCCCAGCATTTT	CASSLSQGGQPQHF
TRBD1	TRBV5-1	.	TRBJ1-2	TGCGCCAGCAACAGACAGGGCGAGATAGATGGCTACACCTTC	CASNRQGEIDGYTF
.	TRBV27	.	TRBJ2-7	TGTGCCAGCAGCTTAGGGCCGACGGCATACTACGAGCAGTACTTC	CASSLGPTAYYEQYF
.	TRBV5-4	once	TRBJ2-7	TGTGCCAGCAGCTTGGATCAGGGGTACGAGCAGTACTTC	CASSLDQGYEQYF
.	TRBV27	.	TRBJ1-2	TGTGCCAGCAGTCTCGATGGGGCCGGGGGCTACACCTTC	CASSLDGAGGYTF
TRBD2	TRBV18	.	TRBJ2-3	TGTGCCAGCTCACGCGACCTAGCGGATAGAGATACGCAGTATTTT	CASSRDLADRDTQYF
TRBD1	TRBV28	.	TRBJ2-3	TGTGCCAGCAGCGGCCGGGACAGGAGGGCCTATACGCAGTATTTT	CASSGRDRRAYTQYF
.	TRBV13	.	TRBJ2-1	TGTGCCAGCAGCTTTGAAGTAGCATCCTACAATGAGCAGTTCTTC	CASSFEVASYNEQFF
.	TRBV5-1	.	TRBJ2-2	TGCGCCAGCAGCTTGTCGGAGTCGAGCACCGGGGAGCTGTTTTTT	CASSLSESSTGELFF
.	TRBV28	.	TRBJ2-6	TGTGCCAGCAGTTTTGGCAGGGTTACTGGGGCCAACGTCCTGACTTTC	CASSFGRVTGANVLTF
TRBD2	TRBV6-4	.	TRBJ2-5	TGTGCCAGCATCAGAGGGGACTATGAGACCCAGTACTTC	CASIRGDYETQYF
TRBD2	TRBV7-3	.	TRBJ2-2	TGTGCCAGCAGCCGACTAGCGGGAGTAACCGGGGAGCTGTTTTTT	CASSRLAGVTGELFF
.	TRBV11-1	.	TRBJ2-7	TGTGCCAGCAGCCGGGGTACGGCCTACGAGCAGTACTTC	CASSRGTAYEQYF
TRBD2	TRBV6-5	.	TRBJ2-1	TGTGCCAGCAGACCGGGACTAGCACATGAGCAGTTCTTC	CASRPGLAHEQFF
.	TRBV5-1	.	TRBJ2-7	TGCGCCAGCAGCTTGGCCGGGCAGGGCGACGAGCAGTACTTC	CASSLAGQGDEQYF
.	TRBV4-1	once	TRBJ2-3	TGCGCCAGCAGCCAAGGGGTGCAGGGCACAGATACGCAGTATTTT	CASSQGVQGTDTQYF
TRBD2	TRBV11-2	.	TRBJ2-2	TGTGCCAGCAGCCCAAGACTAGCAGAGAACACCGGGGAGCTGTTTTTT	CASSPRLAENTGELFF